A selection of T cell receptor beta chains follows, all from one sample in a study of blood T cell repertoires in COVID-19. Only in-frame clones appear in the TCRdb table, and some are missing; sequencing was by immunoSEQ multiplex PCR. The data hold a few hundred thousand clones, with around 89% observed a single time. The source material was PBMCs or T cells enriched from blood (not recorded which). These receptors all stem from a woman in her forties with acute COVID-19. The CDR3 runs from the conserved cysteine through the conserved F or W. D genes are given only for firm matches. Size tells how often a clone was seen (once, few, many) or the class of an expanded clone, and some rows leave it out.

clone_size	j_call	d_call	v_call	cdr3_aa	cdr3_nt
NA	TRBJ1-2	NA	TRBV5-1	CASSSLPGDYGYTF	TGCGCCAGCAGCTCATTGCCCGGGGACTATGGCTACACCTTC
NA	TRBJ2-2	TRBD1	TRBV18	CASSPRTGLSTGELFF	TGTGCCAGCTCCCCCCGGACAGGGTTGAGTACCGGGGAGCTGTTTTTT
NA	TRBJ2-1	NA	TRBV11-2	CASKIFSLGNEQFF	TGTGCCAGCAAAATATTTAGCCTCGGCAATGAGCAGTTCTTC
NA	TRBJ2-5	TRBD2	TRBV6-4	CASSVREGETQYF	TGTGCCAGCAGTGTGCGGGAGGGAGAGACCCAGTACTTC
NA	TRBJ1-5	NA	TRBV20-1	CSASDWPNQPQHF	TGCAGTGCTAGTGATTGGCCCAATCAGCCCCAGCATTTT
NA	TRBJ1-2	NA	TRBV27	CASSLGRSPSYGYTF	TGTGCCAGCAGTTTGGGCCGCTCACCATCCTATGGCTACACCTTC
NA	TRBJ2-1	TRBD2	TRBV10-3	CAISDLAGGGNEQFF	TGTGCCATCAGCGACCTAGCGGGAGGTGGCAATGAGCAGTTCTTC
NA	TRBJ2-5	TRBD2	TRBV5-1	CASSPSGNQETQYF	TGCGCCAGCAGCCCAAGCGGGAACCAAGAGACCCAGTACTTC
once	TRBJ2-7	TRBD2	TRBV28	CASSLRGLAGAYEQYF	TGTGCCAGCAGCCTAAGGGGACTAGCGGGAGCGTACGAGCAGTACTTC
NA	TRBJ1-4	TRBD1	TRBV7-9	CASSLTGVEKLFF	TGTGCCAGCAGCTTAACAGGGGTAGAAAAACTGTTTTTT
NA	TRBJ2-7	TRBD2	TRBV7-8	CASSLRGAGETYEQYF	TGTGCCAGCAGCTTAAGAGGGGCGGGAGAGACCTACGAGCAGTACTTC
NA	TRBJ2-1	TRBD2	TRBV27	CASSLAGGGNEQFF	TGTGCCAGCAGTTTAGCGGGAGGGGGTAATGAGCAGTTCTTC
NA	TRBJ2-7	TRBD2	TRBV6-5	CASTHSGRVSYEQYF	TGTGCCAGCACCCATAGCGGGAGGGTCTCCTACGAGCAGTACTTC
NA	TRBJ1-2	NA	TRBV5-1	CASSLADSTTTYGYTF	TGCGCCAGCAGCTTGGCTGACAGCACTACAACCTATGGCTACACCTTC
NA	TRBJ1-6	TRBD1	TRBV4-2	CASSQGQGLNSPLHF	TGTGCCAGCAGCCAAGGACAGGGCTTGAATTCACCCCTCCACTTT
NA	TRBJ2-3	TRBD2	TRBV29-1	CSVLRPTSGSLADTQYF	TGCAGCGTGCTTCGTCCGACTAGCGGGAGTTTGGCAGATACGCAGTATTTT
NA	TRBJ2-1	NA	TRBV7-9	CASSFHGGGEEQFF	TGTGCCAGCAGCTTTCATGGGGGAGGTGAGGAGCAGTTCTTC
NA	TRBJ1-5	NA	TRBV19	CASSWGTRQPQHF	TGTGCCAGTAGTTGGGGGACACGACAGCCCCAGCATTTT
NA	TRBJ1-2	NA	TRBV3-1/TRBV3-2	CASSQDEVHGYTF	TGTGCCAGCAGCCAAGATGAGGTACATGGCTACACCTTC
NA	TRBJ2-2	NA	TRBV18	CASSPAGGELFF	TGTGCCAGCTCACCCGCCGGCGGGGAGCTGTTTTTT
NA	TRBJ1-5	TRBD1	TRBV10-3	CAISRGQGHQPQHF	TGTGCCATTAGTCGGGGACAGGGACATCAGCCCCAGCATTTT
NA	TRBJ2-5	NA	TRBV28	CASSFRETQYF	TGTGCCAGCAGTTTCCGAGAGACCCAGTACTTC
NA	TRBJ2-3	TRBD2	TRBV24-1	CATSDLAGTSPLTSDTQYF	TGTGCCACCAGTGATTTGGCCGGGACTAGCCCCCTTACTTCAGATACGCAGTATTTT
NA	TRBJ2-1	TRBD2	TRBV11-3	CASSAGWGLAGTNEQFF	TGTGCCAGCAGCGCCGGGTGGGGACTAGCGGGAACCAATGAGCAGTTCTTC
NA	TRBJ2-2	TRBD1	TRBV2	CASRDDRGSGELFF	TGTGCCAGCAGAGACGACAGGGGGTCCGGGGAGCTGTTTTTT
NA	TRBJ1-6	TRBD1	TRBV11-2	CASGRDRANSPLHF	TGTGCCAGCGGCCGGGACAGGGCTAATTCACCCCTCCACTTT
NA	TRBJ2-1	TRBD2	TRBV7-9	CASSGGGRHEQFF	TGTGCCAGCAGCGGCGGGGGTAGGCATGAGCAGTTCTTC
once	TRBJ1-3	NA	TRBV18	CASSTRTDSGNTIYF	TGTGCCAGCTCAACTCGGACAGACTCTGGAAACACCATATATTTT
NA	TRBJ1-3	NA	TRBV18	CASSPTRDTIYF	TGTGCCAGCTCACCCACGCGGGACACCATATATTTT
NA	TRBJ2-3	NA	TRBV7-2	CASSPGGGTDTQYF	TGTGCCAGCAGCCCCGGGGGAGGTACAGATACGCAGTATTTT
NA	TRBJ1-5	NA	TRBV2	CASSEQDGFNQPQHF	TGTGCCAGCAGTGAGCAGGATGGGTTCAATCAGCCCCAGCATTTT
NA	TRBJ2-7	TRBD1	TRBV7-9	CASHRGGSYEQYF	TGTGCCAGCCACAGGGGTGGATCCTACGAGCAGTACTTC